The 2 T cell receptor beta chains presented below share a single source sample, sequenced in a study of blood T cell repertoires in COVID-19. Repertoires were generated with immunoSEQ multiplex PCR, while TCRdb's copy carries only in-frame clones and drops some. This sample has around 190,000 clones, with around 83% found just once. The material sequenced was PBMCs or T cells enriched from blood (not recorded which). The receptors stem from a woman aged 40 to 55 in a cohort exposed to, infected with or recovered from COVID-19 (not recorded which).

The J gene is TRBJ1-4, the V gene TRBV6-1; 7 nucleotides line up with TRBD1. Germline V gene lookup returns CDR1 MNHNS and CDR2 SASEGT. V was pared by 3 bases and J by 3 bases, with 4 bases of the junction left unmatched. CDR3 length equals 15 residues. The CDR3, as DNA: TGTGCCAGCAGTGACCAGACAGGGTCTAATGAAAAACTGTTTTTT. Protein: CASSDQTGSNEKLFF.

In its sample, this clone was seen many times. The chain recombines TRBV27 with TRBJ2-1; 14 nucleotides line up with TRBD2. Germline values: CDR1 MNHEY, CDR2 SMNVEV (reference sequence). J lost 7 bases, V lost 5 bases, and 4 bases had no gene match. There are 15 residues in the CDR3. CDR3 amino acids: CASSQGTSGGNEQFF. The CDR3 DNA follows: TGTGCCAGCAGTCAGGGGACTAGCGGGGGTAATGAGCAGTTCTTC.